This TCR beta chain is drawn from a study of blood T cell repertoires in COVID-19. Across the study: The origin of the acute and convalescent COVID-19 samples was the United States, Italy and Spain. Nucleic acid was either cDNA or gDNA, and it came from T cells, B-cell-depleted T cells, or PBMCs.

Per the study methods: Amplification with reference gene primers provided the estimates of nucleated cell counts. Libraries were prepared by immunoSEQ multiplex PCR; TCRdb keeps only in-frame clonotypes and omits some of them. V, J and clone size derive from that table, while D and trimming were established from the DNA sequence. Of some 35,000 clones detected, approximately 83% appear once; the ten largest clones hold 3% to 4.5%. Germline V gene sequence: CDR1 MNHEY, CDR2 SMNVEV (reference sequence). This CDR3 is 17 amino acids long. Trimming at V came to 3 bases and at J to 0 bases, leaving 6 bases not matched to a gene.

The TCR comes from a man aged 45-60 years with acute or convalescent COVID-19. The chain is built from TRBV27 and TRBJ2-1; 9 bases are a match to TRBD2. Specimen: peripheral blood. The CDR3 nucleotides read TGTGCCAGCAGTTTGGGTAGCGGGAGAAACTCCTACAATGAGCAGTTCTTC. Residues: CASSLGSGRNSYNEQFF.